The 27 T cell receptor beta chains reported below all come from one sample, sequenced in a study of post-analysis software for immune sequencing data. Study outcomes and limitations: When patients were compared with controls, five TRBV segments were more frequent, TRBV5-6, TRBV5-1 and TRBV20-1 among them.

These receptors' targets are unknown. cDNA libraries of TCR beta carried unique molecular identifiers. TCRdb re-analysed the PCR reads in MiXCR, keeping a single row per CDR3 protein. The repertoire has approximately 730,000 distinct CDR3 sequences, 46% of them found once; the top ten carry roughly 5.2%. The specimen sequenced was blood. The receptors were sampled from a girl aged 10-17 years with multiple sclerosis.

The chain joins TRBV7-9 to TRBJ2-7, with TRBD1 matching over 8 bases. The CDR3 covers 16 residues. After removal of 4 bases from V and 6 bases from J, the junction contained 14 bases not matched to a gene. The germline V gene encodes CDR1 SEHNR and CDR2 FQNEAQ (reference sequence). CDR3 DNA sequence: TGTGCCAGCAGCTCGACTAGACAGGGGAAACCCTGCGAGCAGTACTTC. It is translated as CASSSTRQGKPCEQYF.

This rearrangement joins TRBV4-1 to TRBJ2-3, with TRBD2 as a possible D gene (6 bases). Germline assignment: CDR1 MGHRA and CDR2 YSYEKL. This CDR3 has 16 residues. Trimming left V 3 bases short and J 4 bases short, with 17 bases between. DNA for the CDR3: TGCGCCAGCAGCCACCCACTTGGGGGGAAAGCAGATACGCAGTATTTT. Translated: CASSHPLGGKADTQYF.

Comment on this clonotype: One end of the junction varies from germline; a read error may be responsible. CDR3 nucleotide sequence: TGTGTCATCAGAGGGCTCGGGACTCCAAATGAGCAGTTCTTC. It codes for CVIRGLGTPNEQFF. This rearrangement joins TRBV10-3 to TRBJ2-1, with a tentative D call TRBD2 (6 bases). Germline lookup yields CDR1 ENHRY and CDR2 SYGVKD. The CDR3 covers 14 residues.

V is TRBV20-1 and J is TRBJ2-1, with a weak D call TRBD2 (7 bases). V lost 4 bases to trimming and J lost 0 bases, with 16 bases between them. This CDR3 has 16 amino acids. CDR1 DFQATT and CDR2 SNEGSKA come from the germline V gene (reference sequence). The CDR3 reads CSATRGAPSSYNEQFF. The CDR3 DNA is TGCAGTGCTACCCGGGGGGCACCGAGCTCCTACAATGAGCAGTTCTTC.

The V call is TRBV6-1, the J call TRBJ1-2, with D unresolved. Trimming stripped 3 bases from V and 8 bases from J, with 7 bases between. The CDR3 has 11 amino acids. CDR1 is MNHNS, CDR2 SASEGT, per germline. The chain's CDR3 is CASSDRIGYTF. The CDR3, as DNA: TGTGCCAGCAGTGACAGGATCGGCTACACCTTC.

This clonotype was picked up many times. J is TRBJ2-1 and V is TRBV6-2 or TRBV6-3; no firm D call. The CDR3 sequence is 12 residues long. V lost 5 bases, J lost 4 bases, and 6 bases lay in between. Germline CDR1 is MNHEY and CDR2 is SVGEGT. The DNA of the CDR3 is TGTGCCAGCAGTGGGGATTACAATGAGCAGTTCTTC. It translates to CASSGDYNEQFF.

The chain carries TRBV29-1 and TRBJ2-3, with no clear D. Trimming removed 5 bases at V and 1 base at J, with 10 bases between. The CDR3 extends over 13 amino acids. In germline, CDR1 is SQVTM, CDR2 ANQGSEA. This CDR3 is CSVSQDRTDTQYF. The CDR3 DNA reads as TGCAGCGTTTCCCAGGACCGCACAGATACGCAGTATTTT.

CDR3 nucleotide sequence: TGTGCCAGCAGCCCAGAGGCAGCGGGAGAGGATTATGAGACCCAGTACTTC. It yields the protein CASSPEAAGEDYETQYF. The chain employs TRBV4-2 and TRBJ2-5, with 8 positions matching TRBD2. V trimming: 4 bases; J trimming: 5 bases; junction bases outside the gene matches: 15. This CDR3 has 17 amino acids. Germline CDR1 is LGHNA and CDR2 is YNFKEQ.

V gene TRBV27 combines with J gene TRBJ1-1; perhaps TRBD1 as D (5 bases). The CDR3 is made up of 13 amino acids. The V gene's germline CDR1 is MNHEY and CDR2 SMNVEV (reference sequence). The V gene lost 6 bases and the J gene lost 1 base, with 9 bases spanning the gap. This CDR3 is CASRMGPNTEAFF. CDR3 nucleotide sequence: TGTGCCAGCAGGATGGGGCCGAACACTGAAGCTTTCTTT.

A remark on this clonotype: Mismatch with germline at one junction end may stem from a read error. The chain employs TRBV4-1 and TRBJ2-7, with D uncertain. Looked up from germline, CDR1 is MGHRA and CDR2 is YSYEKL. The CDR3 has 13 amino acids. The CDR3 reads CASSQDDNSERYF. CDR3 DNA sequence: TGCGCCAGCAGCCAAGATGACAACAGCGAGCGGTACTTC.

A few counts support this clonotype. The V and J genes are TRBV29-1 and TRBJ2-3; D could derive from TRBD1 or TRBD2 (5 bases each). V gave up 6 bases and J gave up 4 bases, with 11 bases separating them. The CDR3 extends over 12 amino acids. Germline CDR1 is SQVTM and CDR2 is ANQGSEA. CDR3 region: CSVGTMADTQYF. CDR3 bases: TGCAGCGTCGGGACCATGGCAGATACGCAGTATTTT.

The table lists this clonotype with a few counts. The genes are TRBV18 and TRBJ2-1, with 9 bases that match TRBD1. J lost 7 bases, V lost 0 bases, and 7 bases had no gene match. This CDR3 is built from 16 residues. Germline-derived CDR1 and CDR2 are KGHSH and LQKENI. CDR3 nucleotides: TGTGCCAGCTCACCACCGGGACAGGGTATCCCAAATGAGCAGTTCTTC. Protein product: CASSPPGQGIPNEQFF.

V and J are TRBV12-3 or TRBV12-4 and TRBJ1-4, with D perhaps TRBD1 (5 bases). The ends were cut back, 8 bases at V and 4 bases at J, with 17 bases in the middle. This CDR3 is built from 15 residues. The CDR3 DNA sequence: TGTGCCAGCCAACCTGGGGCGCTCATTAATGAAAAACTGTTTTTT. It encodes CASQPGALINEKLFF.

The chain joins TRBV7-9 to TRBJ2-7; TRBD1 matches 10 bases. Per the germline V gene, CDR1 is SEHNR and CDR2 is FQNEAQ (reference sequence). The V gene end was trimmed by 8 bases and the J gene end by 2 bases; junction bases not matched to a gene: 15. CDR3 length equals 17 residues. As DNA, the CDR3 is TGTGCCAGCCCCCCCCCCTCAGTCGACAGGGGGCCCTACGAGCAGTACTTC. It codes for CASPPPSVDRGPYEQYF.

Comment on this clonotype: The junction does not match germline at one end; this may be a read error. The chain has TRBV7-6 and TRBJ2-1; D may match TRBD1 or TRBD2 (5 bases each). The germline V gene has CDR1 SGHVS and CDR2 FNYEAQ. This CDR3 contains 17 residues. The CDR3 region is CAGSLVSGTPIPNEQFF. The CDR3 DNA follows: TGTGCCGGCAGCTTAGTGTCCGGGACCCCAATCCCCAATGAGCAGTTCTTC.

The chain is built from TRBV4-3 and TRBJ2-3, with D perhaps TRBD1 (5 bases). This CDR3 spans 14 amino acids. Germline CDR1 reads LGHNA; CDR2 reads YSLEER. V was cut by 1 base and J by 4 bases, with 9 bases left in between. The DNA of the CDR3 is TGCGCCAGCAGCCAAGCAGGGTCCGCAGATACGCAGTATTTT. Its protein is CASSQAGSADTQYF.

This clonotype was found a few times. V is TRBV6-5 and J is TRBJ1-2; no clear D. With 0 bases removed from V and 0 bases from J, the gap between germline ends came to 8 bases. The CDR3 runs to 15 residues. CDR1 and CDR2 from the germline V gene are MNHEY and SVGAGI. CDR3 DNA: TGTGCCAGCAGTTACTCTCAGCTCACTAACTATGGCTACACCTTC. It is translated as CASSYSQLTNYGYTF.

V gene TRBV5-1 combines with J gene TRBJ2-7, with 7 bases aligning to TRBD2. There are 14 residues in the CDR3. Germline CDR1 SGHRS, CDR2 YFSETQ. V shed 0 bases and J 3 bases; nucleotides not matched to a gene: 3. The CDR3 coding sequence is TGCGCCAGCAGCTTGGGCTGGGACTACTACGAGCAGTACTTC. It translates to CASSLGWDYYEQYF.

The CDR3 here is CATSRDLGGGTDTQYF. The CDR3 DNA is TGTGCCACCAGCAGAGATCTAGGAGGCGGCACAGATACGCAGTATTTT. This rearrangement joins TRBV15 to TRBJ2-3, with D maybe TRBD2 (5 bases). CDR3 size: 16 residues. Looked up from germline, CDR1 is LNHNV and CDR2 is YYDKDF (reference sequence). Trimming removed 0 bases at V and 1 base at J, with 11 bases between.

The V gene is TRBV5-1, the J gene TRBJ1-2; D not certain. The germline V gene has CDR1 SGHRS and CDR2 YFSETQ. V was cut by 4 bases and J by 4 bases, with 20 bases left in between. CDR3 size: 16 residues. The CDR3, as DNA: TGCGCCAGCAGCCCTACGGGTGGCGCAGAGATCTATGGCTACACCTTC. This gives the protein CASSPTGGAEIYGYTF.

J is TRBJ1-2 and V is TRBV20-1; 8 bases are shared with TRBD1. Trimming at V came to 3 bases and at J to 3 bases, leaving 15 bases not matched to a gene. The CDR3 contains 17 residues. Germline CDR1 DFQATT, CDR2 SNEGSKA (reference sequence). CDR3 in DNA: TGCAGTGCTAGGCCCCTCACCCGACAGGGGAACGACTATGGCTACACCTTC. Translating gives CSARPLTRQGNDYGYTF.

This clonotype was observed many times. The chain combines TRBV13 with TRBJ2-5; D gene uncertain. The CDR3 loop spans 13 amino acids. Germline V gene data show CDR1 as PRHDT and CDR2 as FYEKMQ (reference sequence). The V gene lost 0 bases and the J gene lost 5 bases, with 7 bases spanning the gap. The CDR3 region has the DNA TGTGCCAGCAGCTTAGGGCTAGGCGAGACCCAGTACTTC. It translates to CASSLGLGETQYF.

The chain combines TRBV12-3 or TRBV12-4 with TRBJ2-7; 9 bases line up with TRBD2. The CDR3 totals 16 residues. The ends lost 3 bases at V and 12 bases at J; junction bases unmatched: 18. The CDR3 here is CASSFRQAGGQETRYF. In nucleotides, the CDR3 is TGTGCCAGCAGTTTTCGTCAGGCGGGAGGGCAAGAGACCCGGTACTTC.

The CDR3 DNA sequence: TGTGCCAGCTCACCAGAAATGGGGGGAGAAAAAAACATTCAGTACTTC. Translation gives CASSPEMGGEKNIQYF. J is TRBJ2-4 and V is TRBV18; weak D call: TRBD2 (6 bases). V gave up 2 bases and J gave up 4 bases, with 15 bases separating them. Germline CDR1 KGHSH, CDR2 LQKENI. This CDR3 is 16 amino acids long.

The V and J genes are TRBV6-5 and TRBJ1-1; 8 bases are a match to TRBD1. CDR3 size: 15 residues. CDR1 MNHEY and CDR2 SVGAGI come from the germline V gene. The V segment lost 5 bases and the J segment 4 bases; nucleotides outside the gene matches: 9. In nucleotides, the CDR3 is TGTGCCAGCAGTACCGGCAGGGGGCTAACCACTGAAGCTTTCTTT. Its protein is CASSTGRGLTTEAFF.

The gene calls are TRBV7-9 and TRBJ2-7; D might be TRBD1 or TRBD2, each matching 5 bases. The J call could be wrong; TRBJ2-5 is a better fit for the DNA end. Germline V gene lookup returns CDR1 SEHNR and CDR2 FQNEAQ (reference sequence). This CDR3 has 15 amino acids. This chain's CDR3 is CASSLGGFGVETQYF. CDR3 DNA: TGTGCCAGCAGCTTAGGGGGGTTTGGAGTGGAGACCCAGTACTTC.

The chain recombines TRBV30 with TRBJ2-1; D not resolved. The germline gives CDR1 GTSNPN, CDR2 SVGIG (reference sequence). This CDR3 has 11 amino acids. Trimming cost V 0 bases and J 8 bases, with 5 bases left between them. The CDR3, as DNA: TGTGCCTGGAGTGTACGGGATGAGCAGTTCTTC. This sequence encodes CAWSVRDEQFF.